Below are 28 T cell receptor beta chains sequenced from a single sample in a study of CD8+CD57+ T cells in acquired aplastic anemia. The sequenced patients had an expansion of CD8+CD57+ cells seen by flow cytometry. TCR beta VDJ and CDR3 profiles were obtained from a genomic DNA template. TCRdb ran MiXCR on the reads and lists one entry per CDR3 protein. Of roughly 250,000 distinct CDR3 sequences listed, 70% to 85% are singletons. Specimen: sorted CD4+, CD8+, or CD8+CD57+ T cells (not recorded which) from PBMCs. Every receptor here comes from a human donor with aplastic anemia.

Written as DNA, the CDR3 is TGTGCCATCAGTGACATAAAGGACCCAGGCGAGCAGTACTTC. This gives the protein CAISDIKDPGEQYF. V usage is TRBV10-3 and J usage is TRBJ2-7; D not certain. V lost 3 bases and J lost 6, with 15 bases in between. The germline CDR1 and CDR2 sequences are ENHRY and SYGVKD. The CDR3 has 14 amino acids.

About this clonotype: At one of its ends the junction is not consistent with the germline gene, which may arise from a read error. This rearrangement joins TRBV15 to TRBJ1-5, with D possibly TRBD1 on 6 matching bases. Germline CDR1 and CDR2: LNHNV and YYDKDF (reference sequence). This CDR3 region has 14 residues. The CDR3 is CATSRQGSHEPQHF. CDR3 bases: TGTGCCACCAGCAGACAGGGGAGCCATGAGCCCCAGCACTTT. Drawing the rest from reference TRBV15 and TRBJ1-5, the complete variable domain is DAMVIQNPRYQVTQFGKPVTLSCSQTLNHNVMYWYQQKSSQAPKLLFHYYDKDFNNEADTPDNFQSRRPNTSFCFLDIRSPGLGDTAMYLCATSRQGSHEPQHFGDGTRLSIL.

Notes on this clonotype: It is unclear where the CDR3 begins or ends on the DNA, so no DNA is shown, and the CDR3 is as TCRdb lists it. The chain has TRBV2 and TRBJ2-7; the DNA was not used to check the table's D call, TRBD1. The CDR3 spans 16 amino acids, including both terminal residues. The V gene's germline CDR1 is SNHLY and CDR2 FYNNEI. The CDR3 sequence: CASRDRGRAVRRAQYV.

This clonotype showed up just once. At one of its ends the junction is not consistent with the germline gene, which may arise from a read error. The V gene is TRBV7-9, the J gene TRBJ1-1, with D perhaps TRBD1 (5 bases). The length of the CDR3 is 15 residues. Looked up from germline, CDR1 is SEHNR and CDR2 is FQNEAQ (reference sequence). CDR3 DNA: TGTGCCAGCAGCTTTCATAGAAGCGGGGGGAGCGATGATCACTTT. This sequence encodes CASSFHRSGGSDDHF.

The rearrangement uses TRBV13 and TRBJ2-1; 9 bases fit TRBD2. V lost 8 bases, J lost 8 bases, and 10 bases stayed unmatched. The CDR3 spans 14 residues. Germline loops: CDR1 PRHDT, CDR2 FYEKMQ (reference sequence). CDR3 bases: TGTGCCAGCGGGTTTAGCGGGAGTAGGGATGAGCAGTTCTTC. This encodes CASGFSGSRDEQFF.

As regards this clonotype: Its ends do not fully match the called genes, so a read error is possible. J is TRBJ2-3 and V is TRBV7-8; D is unresolved. The length of the CDR3 is 14 residues. Germline V lookup: CDR1 SGHVS, CDR2 FQNEAQ. CDR3 sequence: CASSLGADPHSNQF. Here the CDR3 DNA reads TGTGCCAGCAGCTTAGGGGCAGACCCCCATAGCAATCAGTTT.

The rearrangement uses TRBV5-4 and TRBJ2-5, with D perhaps TRBD2 (6 bases). Germline-derived CDR1 and CDR2 are SGHNT and YYREEE (reference sequence). There are 14 residues in the CDR3. The ends were cut back, 4 bases at V and 1 base at J, with 11 bases in the middle. The CDR3 nucleotides are TGTGCCAGCAGCAGTACTAGCAGCCAAGAGACCCAGTACTTC. Translation gives CASSSTSSQETQYF. Looking up the rest from reference TRBV5-4 and TRBJ2-5 gives the full variable domain: ETGVTQSPTHLIKTRGQQVTLRCSSQSGHNTVSWYQQALGQGPQFIFQYYREEENGRGNFPPRFSGLQFPNYSSELNVNALELDDSALYLCASSSTSSQETQYFGPGTRLLVL.

This clonotype rates as medium-sized. This chain uses TRBV15 with TRBJ2-1; 7 bases align to TRBD1. With 3 bases clipped from V and 5 bases from J, the junction kept 7 bases outside the gene matches. Germline CDR1 LNHNV, CDR2 YYDKDF (reference sequence). The CDR3 loop spans 15 amino acids. CDR3: CATSRGQGVHNEQFF. The CDR3 nucleotides are TGTGCCACCAGCAGGGGCCAGGGGGTCCACAATGAGCAGTTCTTC.

The chain employs TRBV9 and TRBJ1-6; a possible D gene is TRBD1 (5 bases). The germline V and J ends were trimmed by 4 bases and 18 bases, with 23 bases remaining between them. The CDR3 sequence is 14 residues long. Germline V gene lookup returns CDR1 SGDLS and CDR2 YYNGEE. Written as DNA, the CDR3 is TGTGCCAGCAGCTTGGGGACTAACGGTATACCCACCCACTTT. This encodes CASSLGTNGIPTHF.

On this clonotype: A read error is likely, as this CDR3 ends without the conserved phenylalanine or tryptophan. The limits of the CDR3 on the DNA are not certain, so only TCRdb's listed CDR3 is given. The J gene is TRBJ2-6, the V gene TRBV7-9; the table's D gene call, TRBD2, was not cross checked with the DNA. From its first to its last residue, the CDR3 has 16 amino acids. Germline CDR1 reads SEHNR; CDR2 reads FQNEAQ (reference sequence). CDR3 protein: CASSLAGSDGANVLTV.

V usage is TRBV11-1 and J usage is TRBJ1-6; D might be TRBD1 (5 bases). Germline V gene lookup returns CDR1 SGHAT and CDR2 FQDESV (reference sequence). This CDR3 is built from 13 residues. Trimming shortened V by 4 bases and J by 13 bases, and 14 bases separated the two germline ends. The DNA of the CDR3 is TGTGCCAGCAGCTGGGACCTGGGGAGTCCCCTCCACTTT. Protein sequence: CASSWDLGSPLHF.

This chain uses TRBV27 with TRBJ1-2; 11 bases match TRBD1. V was pared by 7 bases and J by 3 bases, with 7 bases of the junction left unmatched. The CDR3 covers 15 residues. Germline V gene data show CDR1 as MNHEY and CDR2 as SMNVEV (reference sequence). The CDR3 coding sequence is TGTGCCAGCACGTGGACAGGGGGCGCCGACTATGGCTACACCTTC. This sequence encodes CASTWTGGADYGYTF.

The chain links TRBV7-9 to TRBJ2-1; TRBD2 matches 7 bases. V lost 11 bases and J lost 10; bases outside the gene matches: 23. The CDR3 loop spans 16 amino acids. Looked up from germline, CDR1 is SEHNR and CDR2 is FQNEAQ (reference sequence). CDR3 DNA: TGTGCCGGCCAGGTAACTAGGGAGGGGCAGTACTTCGAGCAGTTCTTC. Translation gives CAGQVTREGQYFEQFF.

The genes are TRBV7-3 and TRBJ1-4; 8 nucleotides match TRBD1. This CDR3 spans 16 amino acids. The germline CDR1 and CDR2 sequences are SGHTA and FQGTGA. Germline trimming cut 1 base from V and 13 bases from J; bases unmatched to any gene: 14. In DNA form, the CDR3 reads TGTGCCAGCAGCTTAATCGGCAGGGGGCAAGAGGAAGCACTGTTTTTT. Translation gives CASSLIGRGQEEALFF. Together with reference TRBV7-3 and TRBJ1-4, the CDR3 gives the full variable domain: GAGVSQTPSNKVTEKGKYVELRCDPISGHTALYWYRQSLGQGPEFLIYFQGTGAADDSGLPNDRFFAVRPEGSVSTLKIQRTERGDSAVYLCASSLIGRGQEEALFFGSGTQLSVL.

This chain links TRBV20-1 with TRBJ1-2; no firm D call. Germline V lookup: CDR1 DFQATT, CDR2 SNEGSKA (reference sequence). CDR3 length equals 14 residues. V lost 0 bases, J lost 7 bases, and 15 bases lay in between. This CDR3 is CSARDGATPPGYTF. CDR3 nucleotides: TGCAGTGCTAGAGATGGAGCTACCCCTCCTGGCTACACCTTC.

About this clonotype: One junction end does not reproduce the germline sequence, and a read error may be involved. J is TRBJ2-5 and V is TRBV15; D is uncertain. This CDR3 comprises 14 residues. Germline values: CDR1 LNHNV, CDR2 YYDKDF (reference sequence). CDR3 bases: TGTGCCAACAGCAGAGGCGCGTACCAAGAGACCCAGTACTTC. Translated: CANSRGAYQETQYF.

This rearrangement joins TRBV2 to TRBJ1-4, with 10 bases that match TRBD1. Per germline, CDR1 SNHLY and CDR2 FYNNEI. V gave up 8 bases and J gave up 4 bases; unmatched junction bases: 7. The CDR3 is made up of 15 amino acids. DNA of the CDR3: TGTGCCAGCCGGGACAGGGGCTTTCTTAATGAAAAACTGTTTTTT. Encoded protein: CASRDRGFLNEKLFF.

Concerning this clonotype: Without the conserved terminal phenylalanine or tryptophan, this CDR3 likely stems from a read error. Because the CDR3's place on the DNA is in doubt, the DNA is left out and the CDR3 is given as listed by TCRdb. This rearrangement joins TRBV7-2 to TRBJ2-4; TRBD1 is the table's D call and was not checked against the DNA. Germline CDR1 is SGHTA and CDR2 is FQGNSA. The CDR3 has 12 amino acids, counting both end residues. CDR3 protein: CASSQAGTIPPL.

The J gene is TRBJ2-7, the V gene TRBV7-8; D is ambiguous. The length of the CDR3 is 14 residues. V gave up 4 bases and J gave up 4 bases, with 14 bases separating them. CDR1 is SGHVS and CDR2 is FQNEAQ in the germline V gene. The CDR3 spells CASSSSSRAYEQYF. DNA for the CDR3: TGTGCCAGCAGCTCGTCATCGCGTGCATACGAGCAGTACTTC. Full variable domain (missing parts from reference TRBV7-8 and TRBJ2-7): GAGVSQSPRYKVAKRGQDVALRCDPISGHVSLFWYQQALGQGPEFLTYFQNEAQLDKSGLPSDRFFAERPEGSVSTLKIQRTQQEDSAVYLCASSSSSRAYEQYFGPGTRLTVT.

Concerning this clonotype: Germline and junction disagree at one end, which may indicate a read error. The chain is built from TRBV7-9 and TRBJ1-5; the D is unclear. This CDR3 comprises 13 residues. Germline assignment: CDR1 SEHNR and CDR2 FQNEAQ (reference sequence). The CDR3 DNA reads TGTGCCAGCAGCTTAGGGCGGAGTCGGGCCCAGCATTTC. Residues: CASSLGRSRAQHF.

This chain connects TRBV7-3 to TRBJ2-1, with TRBD1 matching over 7 bases. Germline V CDR1 and CDR2: SGHTA, FQGTGA. The CDR3 covers 13 residues. Germline trimming cut 3 bases from V and 8 bases from J; bases unmatched to any gene: 4. The CDR3 DNA reads as TGTGCCAGCAGCTTCCTACAGGGGTATGAGCAGTTCTTC. This codes for CASSFLQGYEQFF.

In the case of this clonotype: Germline and junction disagree at one end, which may indicate a read error. J is TRBJ2-3 and V is TRBV7-6, with D perhaps matching TRBD2 (5 bases). The CDR3 runs 14 residues. Germline CDR1 and CDR2: SGHVS and FNYEAQ. The CDR3 DNA reads TGTGCCAGCAGCTTTGCCAGAGGGCTCTCTACCCTCCATTTT. It encodes CASSFARGLSTLHF.

The V gene is TRBV10-3, the J gene TRBJ2-3; D not certain. V was shortened by 4 bases and J by 12 bases, with 29 bases between the two germline ends. The CDR3 length is 17 residues. CDR1 and CDR2 (germline): ENHRY, SYGVKD. The DNA for the CDR3 is TGTGCCATCAGTGGGTCATCAGGAGAAAAAAGCAATGAAAAACAGTATTTT. It is translated as CAISGSSGEKSNEKQYF.

This rearrangement joins TRBV9 to TRBJ1-5; weak D call: TRBD1 (6 bases). The germline V and J ends were trimmed by 5 bases and 6 bases, with 18 bases remaining between them. From germline, CDR1 is SGDLS and CDR2 YYNGEE. The CDR3 length is 15 residues. CDR3 sequence reads: CASSSLSTGFQPQHF. CDR3 sequence (DNA): TGTGCCAGCAGTTCGCTCAGCACAGGGTTTCAGCCCCAGCATTTT.

This clonotype appeared once. CDR3 DNA: TGCAGTGCTAGGAGGGGGGGGCGGCAAGAGACCCAGTACTTC. Residues: CSARRGGRQETQYF. The J gene is TRBJ2-5, the V gene TRBV20-1, with a tentative D call TRBD2 (7 bases). The CDR3 totals 14 residues. Looked up from germline, CDR1 is DFQATT and CDR2 is SNEGSKA (reference sequence). V shed 3 bases and J shed 2 bases, with 13 bases lying between them.

This clonotype came up once. One end of the junction fails to match germline, which may point to a read error. The V and J genes are TRBV9 and TRBJ1-2; no definite D call. The CDR3 runs 14 residues. The germline V gene encodes CDR1 SGDLS and CDR2 YYNGEE. CDR3: CASSVEDYPMNTAF. CDR3 coding DNA: TGTGCCAGCAGCGTGGAGGATTATCCAATGAACACTGCCTTC.

The rearrangement joins TRBV7-8 to TRBJ1-4; no definite D call. V was clipped by 0 bases and J by 17 bases, with 22 bases between them. The CDR3 is 15 amino acids. In germline, CDR1 is SGHVS, CDR2 FQNEAQ. This CDR3 reads CASSLAGGPDTKHFF. CDR3 in DNA: TGTGCCAGCAGCTTAGCGGGAGGTCCCGATACGAAGCATTTTTTT.

The J gene is TRBJ2-3, the V gene TRBV7-8, with 8 bases fitting TRBD2. Unmatched junction bases numbered 7, after V lost 3 bases and J lost 8 bases. The germline V gene encodes CDR1 SGHVS and CDR2 FQNEAQ. The CDR3 is 14 amino acids. This CDR3 reads CASSFAGGPTTQYF. For the CDR3, the DNA is TGTGCCAGCAGCTTTGCGGGAGGTCCCACTACGCAGTATTTT.